This T cell receptor beta chain was sequenced in a study of identical twins. General study results and limits: There was more out-of-frame TCR alpha sharing in monozygotic twins than models estimated. Analyses based on zero insertions could be partly confounded by invariant MAIT and iNKT cells.

In its sample, this clonotype was seen many times. The antigen remains undetermined. All of the donors were Caucasians in good health. Addition of a universal primer site occurred through template switching, and cDNA carried unique molecular identifiers. In TCRdb, the 5' RACE reads were re-called with MiXCR into one record per CDR3 protein. In the table there are approximately 700,000 distinct CDR3 sequences, roughly 6.2% of which are singletons. The CDR3 sequence is 15 residues long. CDR1 and CDR2 (germline): SGDLS, YYNGEE. With V trimmed by 5 bases and J by 6 bases, 10 bases remained unmatched. The chain carries TRBV9 and TRBJ1-2; 10 bases agree with TRBD1. The sequenced sample was naive T cells sorted from blood. The receptor's source is a man aged 18-30 years in good health. CDR3 sequence reads: CASRETGGLLNGYTF. DNA for the CDR3: TGTGCCAGCAGAGAGACAGGGGGCCTCCTAAATGGCTACACCTTC.